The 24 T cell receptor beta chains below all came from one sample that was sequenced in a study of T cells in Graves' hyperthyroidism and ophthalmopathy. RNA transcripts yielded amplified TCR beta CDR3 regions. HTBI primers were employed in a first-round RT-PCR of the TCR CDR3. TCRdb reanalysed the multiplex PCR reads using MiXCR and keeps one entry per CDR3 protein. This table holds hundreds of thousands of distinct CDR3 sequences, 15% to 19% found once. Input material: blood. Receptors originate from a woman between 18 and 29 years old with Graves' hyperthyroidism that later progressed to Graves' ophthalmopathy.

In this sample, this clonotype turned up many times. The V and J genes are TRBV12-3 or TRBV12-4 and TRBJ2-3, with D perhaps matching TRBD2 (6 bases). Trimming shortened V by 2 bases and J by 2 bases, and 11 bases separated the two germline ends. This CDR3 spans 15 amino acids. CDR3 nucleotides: TGTGCCAGCAGTTTAAGACGGACTACCACAGATACGCAGTATTTT. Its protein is CASSLRRTTTDTQYF.

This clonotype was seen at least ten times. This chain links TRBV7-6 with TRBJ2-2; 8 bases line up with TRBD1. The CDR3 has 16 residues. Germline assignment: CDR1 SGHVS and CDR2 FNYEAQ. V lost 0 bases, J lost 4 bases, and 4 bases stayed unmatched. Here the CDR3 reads CASSLAAGQGTGELFF. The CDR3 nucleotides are TGTGCCAGCAGCTTAGCTGCCGGACAGGGCACCGGGGAGCTGTTTTTT.

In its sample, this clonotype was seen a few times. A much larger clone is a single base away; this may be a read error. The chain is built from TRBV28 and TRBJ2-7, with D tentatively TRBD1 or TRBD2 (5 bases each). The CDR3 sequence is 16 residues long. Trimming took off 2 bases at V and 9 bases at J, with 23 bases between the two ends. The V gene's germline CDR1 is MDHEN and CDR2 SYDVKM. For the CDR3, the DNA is TGTGCCAGCAGTTTAGGGGGTACTGGGGTAGGCCACGGGCAGTACTTC. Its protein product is CASSLGGTGVGHGQYF.

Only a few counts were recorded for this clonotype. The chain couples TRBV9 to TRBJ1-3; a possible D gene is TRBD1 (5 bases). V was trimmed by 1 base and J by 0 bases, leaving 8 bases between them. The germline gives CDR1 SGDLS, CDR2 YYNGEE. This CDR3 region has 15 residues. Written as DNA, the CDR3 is TGTGCCAGCAGCGTAAACGGGGCCTCTGGAAACACCATATATTTT. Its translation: CASSVNGASGNTIYF.

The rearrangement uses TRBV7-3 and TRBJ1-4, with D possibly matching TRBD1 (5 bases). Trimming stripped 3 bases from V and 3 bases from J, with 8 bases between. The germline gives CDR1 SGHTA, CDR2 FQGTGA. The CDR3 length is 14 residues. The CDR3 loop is CASSLRDPNEKLFF. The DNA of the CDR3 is TGTGCCAGCAGCTTGAGGGACCCTAATGAAAAACTGTTTTTT. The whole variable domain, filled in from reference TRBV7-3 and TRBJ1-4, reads GAGVSQTPSNKVTEKGKYVELRCDPISGHTALYWYRQSLGQGPEFLIYFQGTGAADDSGLPNDRFFAVRPEGSVSTLKIQRTERGDSAVYLCASSLRDPNEKLFFGSGTQLSVL.

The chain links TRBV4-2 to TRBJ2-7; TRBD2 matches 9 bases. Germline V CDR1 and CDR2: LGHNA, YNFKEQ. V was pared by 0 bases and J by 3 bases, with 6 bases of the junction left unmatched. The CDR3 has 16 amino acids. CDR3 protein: CASSQDQTSGHYEQYF. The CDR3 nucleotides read TGTGCCAGCAGCCAAGATCAGACTAGCGGACACTACGAGCAGTACTTC.

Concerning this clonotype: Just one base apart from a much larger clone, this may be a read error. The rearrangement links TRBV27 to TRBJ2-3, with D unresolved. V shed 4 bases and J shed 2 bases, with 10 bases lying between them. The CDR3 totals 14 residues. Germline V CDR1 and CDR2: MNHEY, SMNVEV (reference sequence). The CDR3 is CASSSVLLTDTQYF. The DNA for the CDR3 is TGTGCCAGCAGTTCGGTCCTCCTCACAGATACGCAGTATTTT.

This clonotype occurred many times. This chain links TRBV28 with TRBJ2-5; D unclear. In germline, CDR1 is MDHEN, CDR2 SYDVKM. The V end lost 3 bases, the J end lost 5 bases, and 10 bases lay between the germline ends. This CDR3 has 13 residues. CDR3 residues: CASSFALGETQYF. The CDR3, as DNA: TGTGCCAGCAGTTTTGCACTGGGGGAGACCCAGTACTTC.

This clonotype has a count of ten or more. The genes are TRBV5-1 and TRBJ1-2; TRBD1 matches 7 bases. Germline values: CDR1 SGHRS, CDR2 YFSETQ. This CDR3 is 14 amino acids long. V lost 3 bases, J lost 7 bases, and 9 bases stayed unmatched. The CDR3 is CASSSRQGLGGYTF. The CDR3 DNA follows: TGCGCCAGCAGCTCGCGACAGGGCCTCGGTGGCTACACCTTC. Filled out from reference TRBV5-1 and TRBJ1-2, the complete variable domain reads KAGVTQTPRYLIKTRGQQVTLSCSPISGHRSVSWYQQTPGQGLQFLFEYFSETQRNKGNFPGRFSGRQFSNSRSEMNVSTLELGDSALYLCASSSRQGLGGYTFGSGTRLTVV.

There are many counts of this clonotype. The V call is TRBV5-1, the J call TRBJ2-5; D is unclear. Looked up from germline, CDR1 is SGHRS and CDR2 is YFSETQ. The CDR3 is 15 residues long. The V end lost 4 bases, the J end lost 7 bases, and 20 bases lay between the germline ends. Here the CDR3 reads CASSQDVTHVGTQYF. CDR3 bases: TGCGCCAGCAGCCAGGACGTAACTCACGTGGGGACCCAGTACTTC.

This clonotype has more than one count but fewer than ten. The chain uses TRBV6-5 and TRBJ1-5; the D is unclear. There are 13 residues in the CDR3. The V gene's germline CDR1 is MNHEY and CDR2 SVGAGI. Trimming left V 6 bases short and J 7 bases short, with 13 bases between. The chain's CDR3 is CASSYSSWQPQHF. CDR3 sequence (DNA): TGTGCCAGCAGCTACAGTTCTTGGCAGCCCCAGCATTTT.

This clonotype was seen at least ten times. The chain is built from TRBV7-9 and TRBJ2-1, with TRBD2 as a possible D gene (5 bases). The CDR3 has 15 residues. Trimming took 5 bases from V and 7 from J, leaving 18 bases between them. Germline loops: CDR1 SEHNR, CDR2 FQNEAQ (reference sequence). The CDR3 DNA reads TGTGCCAGCAGCCCAAGCCTAGCACCTCTTAATGAGCAGTTCTTC. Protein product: CASSPSLAPLNEQFF.

The CDR3, as DNA: TGTGCCTGGAGCGGGGTGGAGGCGCAGTATTTT. As protein: CAWSGVEAQYF. The gene calls are TRBV30 and TRBJ2-3; D possibly corresponds to TRBD2 (5 bases). Germline loops: CDR1 GTSNPN, CDR2 SVGIG (reference sequence). The CDR3 extends over 11 amino acids. Trimming cost V 3 bases and J 10 bases, with 11 bases left between them.

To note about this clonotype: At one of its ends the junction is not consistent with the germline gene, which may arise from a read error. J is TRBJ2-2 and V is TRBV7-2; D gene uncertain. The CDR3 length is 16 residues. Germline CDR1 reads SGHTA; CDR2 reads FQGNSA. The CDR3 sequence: CASSQDSLAETGELFF. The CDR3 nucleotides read TGCGCCAGCAGCCAAGATAGCTTAGCAGAGACCGGGGAGCTGTTTTTT.

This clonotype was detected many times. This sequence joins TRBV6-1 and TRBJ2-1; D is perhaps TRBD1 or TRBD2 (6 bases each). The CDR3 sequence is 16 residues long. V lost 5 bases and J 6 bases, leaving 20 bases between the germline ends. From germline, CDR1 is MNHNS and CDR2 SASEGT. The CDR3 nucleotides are TGTGCCAGCAGTCTCATGCTCCGGGGGCGCGGCAATGAGCAGTTCTTC. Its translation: CASSLMLRGRGNEQFF.

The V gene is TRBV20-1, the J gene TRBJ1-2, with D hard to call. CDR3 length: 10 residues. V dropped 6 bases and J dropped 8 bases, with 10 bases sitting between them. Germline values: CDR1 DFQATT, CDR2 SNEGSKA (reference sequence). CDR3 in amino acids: CSAPSRGYTF. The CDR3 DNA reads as TGCAGTGCGCCTTCGCGGGGCTACACCTTC.

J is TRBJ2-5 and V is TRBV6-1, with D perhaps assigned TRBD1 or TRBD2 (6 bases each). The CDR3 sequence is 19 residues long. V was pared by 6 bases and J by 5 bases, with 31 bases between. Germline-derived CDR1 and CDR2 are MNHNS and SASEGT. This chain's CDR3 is CASSQDLKTRGWAGETQYF. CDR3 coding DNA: TGTGCCAGCAGCCAAGATCTTAAGACTAGGGGGTGGGCGGGGGAGACCCAGTACTTC.

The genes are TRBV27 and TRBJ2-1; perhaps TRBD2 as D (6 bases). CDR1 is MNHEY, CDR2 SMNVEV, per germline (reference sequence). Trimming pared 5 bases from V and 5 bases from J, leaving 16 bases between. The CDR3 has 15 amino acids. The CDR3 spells CASSPPSELDNEQFF. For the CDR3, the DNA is TGTGCCAGCAGTCCTCCTAGCGAACTCGACAATGAGCAGTTCTTC.

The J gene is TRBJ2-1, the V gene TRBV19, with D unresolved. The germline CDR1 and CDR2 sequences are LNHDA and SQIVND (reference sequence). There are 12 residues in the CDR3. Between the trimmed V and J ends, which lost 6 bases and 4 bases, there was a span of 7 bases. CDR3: CASRNPYNEQFF. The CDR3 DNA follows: TGTGCCAGTAGGAACCCATACAATGAGCAGTTCTTC.

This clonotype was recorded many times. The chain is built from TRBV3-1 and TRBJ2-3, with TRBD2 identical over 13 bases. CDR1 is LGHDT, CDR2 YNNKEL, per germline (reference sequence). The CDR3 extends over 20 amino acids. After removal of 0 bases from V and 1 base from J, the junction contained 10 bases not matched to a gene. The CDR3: CASSQDKGLAGVGGTDTQYF. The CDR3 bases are TGTGCCAGCAGCCAAGATAAAGGACTAGCGGGAGTAGGCGGCACAGATACGCAGTATTTT.

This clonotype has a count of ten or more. The DNA of the CDR3 is TGTGCCAGCAGCTTAGTGGCGTCCTCAATAGAGACCCAGTACTTC. Amino acids: CASSLVASSIETQYF. The chain joins TRBV7-2 to TRBJ2-5; D gene ambiguous. Germline lookup yields CDR1 SGHTA and CDR2 FQGNSA. This CDR3 contains 15 residues. Trimming shortened V by 1 base and J by 4 bases, and 13 bases separated the two germline ends.

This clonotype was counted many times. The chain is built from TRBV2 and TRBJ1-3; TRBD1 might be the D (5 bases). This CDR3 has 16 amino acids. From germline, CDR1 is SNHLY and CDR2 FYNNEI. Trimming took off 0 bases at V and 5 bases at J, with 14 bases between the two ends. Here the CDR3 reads CASSEALLGARNTIYF. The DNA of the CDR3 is TGTGCCAGCAGTGAAGCGCTTTTAGGGGCAAGAAACACCATATATTTT.

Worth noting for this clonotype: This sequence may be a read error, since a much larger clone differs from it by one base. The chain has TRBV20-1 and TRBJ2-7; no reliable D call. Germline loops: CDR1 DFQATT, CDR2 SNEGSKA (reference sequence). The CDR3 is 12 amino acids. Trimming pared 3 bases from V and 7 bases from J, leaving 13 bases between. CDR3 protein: CSASPSSDEQYF. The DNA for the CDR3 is TGCAGTGCTAGCCCCAGCTCGGATGAGCAGTACTTC.

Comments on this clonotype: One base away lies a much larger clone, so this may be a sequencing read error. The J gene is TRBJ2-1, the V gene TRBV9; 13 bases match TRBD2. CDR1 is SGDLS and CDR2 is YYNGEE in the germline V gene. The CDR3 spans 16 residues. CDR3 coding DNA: TGTGCCGGCAGCGCGGGAGGGACTAGCGGGGACAATGAGCAGTTCTTC. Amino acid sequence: CAGSAGGTSGDNEQFF. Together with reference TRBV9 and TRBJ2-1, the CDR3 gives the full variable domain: DSGVTQTPKHLITATGQRVTLRCSPRSGDLSVYWYQQSLDQGLQFLIQYYNGEERAKGNILERFSAQQFPDLHSELNLSSLELGDSALYFCAGSAGGTSGDNEQFFGPGTRLTVL.